This T cell receptor beta chain was sequenced during a study of OX40 agonist ivuxolimab in advanced cancers. About the research overall: Partial responses, seen in three patients, involved one hepatocellular carcinoma and two cutaneous melanomas.

In the case of this clone: As yet, its antigen is unknown.

Germline CDR1 is LNHDA and CDR2 is SQIVND (reference sequence). This CDR3 comprises 16 residues. V was pared by 4 bases and J by 4 bases, with 16 bases between. Study outcomes and limitations: Dosing at 0.1 to 3.0 mg/kg was accompanied by clonal expansion of CD4+ and CD8+ blood T cells by week 6. The mean number of expanded clones was higher in CD8+ T cells than in CD4+.

Clones were read by immunoSEQ multiplex PCR, and TCRdb kept only the in-frame ones, dropping some. This table holds 71,000 or so clones, around nine tenths found once. The TCR originated in an adult with an advanced solid tumor such as melanoma, head and neck, liver or kidney cancer. Specimen: CD4+ or CD8+ T cells sorted from blood, collected in a trial of the OX40 agonist ivuxolimab. The J gene is TRBJ2-2, the V gene TRBV19; D perhaps matches TRBD2 (6 bases). Written as DNA, the CDR3 is TGTGCCAGTAGTACTAGCGCCCGGACGGGCACCGGGGAGCTGTTTTTT. As protein: CASSTSARTGTGELFF.